These 31 T cell receptor beta chains share one sample of origin, sequenced in a study of shared clonotypes between healthy human individuals. The table came from immunoSEQ multiplex PCR; TCRdb's copy has only in-frame clones and leaves some out. The top ten hold approximately 1.5% of the sample, which has under 1,100,000 clones, 75% seen once. Sample: memory CD4+ T cells sorted from blood. Described subset: CD45RA-negative fraction. These TCRs come from a man younger than 35 in good health.

This chain connects TRBV5-1 to TRBJ1-1; D call uncertain. CDR1 is SGHRS, CDR2 YFSETQ, per germline. Trimming left V 4 bases short and J 2 bases short, with 18 bases between. The CDR3 length is 16 residues. CDR3 DNA sequence: TGCGCCAGCAGCCCACGAGGTCAAACAGCAAACACTGAAGCTTTCTTT. This encodes CASSPRGQTANTEAFF.

V is TRBV6-1 and J is TRBJ2-5, with a possible D match to TRBD1 (6 bases). V gave up 5 bases and J gave up 7 bases, with 17 bases separating them. The CDR3 contains 14 residues. The germline gives CDR1 MNHNS, CDR2 SASEGT. DNA for the CDR3: TGTGCCAGCAGTACTCAGGGGTATGGGGGGACCCAGTACTTC. Protein sequence: CASSTQGYGGTQYF.

This clone has only a few counts. The sample contains more than one DNA sequence encoding this CDR3. The rearrangement links TRBV5-6 to TRBJ2-2; the match to TRBD1 covers 8 bases. V trimming: 3 bases; J trimming: 2 bases; junction bases outside the gene matches: 6. The CDR3 is made up of 16 amino acids. Per the germline V gene, CDR1 is SGHDT and CDR2 is YYEEEE. CDR3 sequence (DNA): TGTGCCAGCAGCTCAGGGACAGGTGTTAACACCGGGGAGCTGTTTTTT. Amino acids: CASSSGTGVNTGELFF.

The gene calls are TRBV7-2 and TRBJ2-5; tentatively, D is TRBD1 or TRBD2 (5 bases each). Germline-derived CDR1 and CDR2 are SGHTA and FQGNSA. V was clipped by 5 bases and J by 7 bases, with 14 bases between them. The CDR3 is 13 residues long. CDR3 sequence (DNA): TGTGCCAGCAGCGACGGGACGGCTGGGACCCAGTACTTC. Translated, it gives CASSDGTAGTQYF.

Details on this clone: Since a far larger clone is one base different, this is likely a read error. The rearrangement joins TRBV4-1 to TRBJ2-2, with 14 bases identical to TRBD2. The CDR3 contains 18 residues. CDR1 and CDR2 from the germline V gene are MGHRA and YSYEKL. Losses at the gene ends were 4 bases for V and 4 bases for J; bases not matched to a gene: 8. This CDR3 reads CASSRGGLAGVGTGELFF. In nucleotides, the CDR3 is TGCGCCAGCAGCCGAGGGGGACTAGCGGGAGTGGGCACCGGGGAGCTGTTTTTT.

The V call is TRBV7-2, the J call TRBJ1-5; no firm D call. The CDR3 spans 15 residues. Germline V lookup: CDR1 SGHTA, CDR2 FQGNSA. Trimming stripped 5 bases from V and 12 bases from J, with 23 bases between. The CDR3 spells CASSGKPSVVVGQHF. In DNA, the CDR3 is TGTGCCAGCAGCGGTAAACCCTCTGTCGTGGTAGGCCAGCATTTT. The whole variable domain, remainder taken from reference TRBV7-2 and TRBJ1-5, is GAGVSQSPSNKVTEKGKDVELRCDPISGHTALYWYRQSLGQGLEFLIYFQGNSAPDKSGLPSDRFSAERTGGSVSTLTIQRTQQEDSAVYLCASSGKPSVVVGQHFGDGTRLSIL.

This chain joins TRBV2 and TRBJ1-6, with D hard to call. Germline CDR1 is SNHLY and CDR2 is FYNNEI. The V end was cut by 8 bases, the J end by 5 bases, with 16 bases between. This CDR3 contains 15 residues. The CDR3 is CASGRWAGNNSPLHF. The CDR3 coding sequence is TGTGCCAGCGGACGATGGGCGGGGAATAATTCACCCCTCCACTTT.

V usage is TRBV7-9 and J usage is TRBJ1-4; tentatively, D is TRBD1 (5 bases). The CDR3 is 13 residues long. Germline CDR1 SEHNR, CDR2 FQNEAQ (reference sequence). V lost 5 bases, J lost 12 bases, and 16 bases lay in between. The CDR3 DNA is TGTGCCAGCAGCGGCGCGGCCCTGGGGGAACTGTTTTTT. It codes for CASSGAALGELFF.

V usage is TRBV5-4 and J usage is TRBJ2-2, with a tentative D call TRBD2 (5 bases). Between the trimmed V and J ends, which lost 0 bases and 5 bases, there was a span of 14 bases. The length of the CDR3 is 16 residues. The germline gives CDR1 SGHNT, CDR2 YYREEE (reference sequence). The CDR3 nucleotides are TGTGCCAGCAGCTTGGGGACTGGAGGAAAGACCGGGGAGCTGTTTTTT. Translating it yields CASSLGTGGKTGELFF.

The chain recombines TRBV7-2 with TRBJ2-7, with 7 bases lining up with TRBD2. Unmatched junction bases numbered 10, after V lost 5 bases and J lost 6 bases. The germline gives CDR1 SGHTA, CDR2 FQGNSA. The CDR3 consists of 14 residues. CDR3 bases: TGTGCCAGCAGCACGGGCGGGGGAGGGCTCGAGCAGTACTTC. Amino acid sequence: CASSTGGGGLEQYF.

To note about this clone: Other DNA sequences within the sample encode an identical CDR3. The chain is built from TRBV27 and TRBJ2-5, with D unclear. Germline lookup yields CDR1 MNHEY and CDR2 SMNVEV (reference sequence). This CDR3 comprises 13 residues. Trimming took 0 bases from V and 3 from J, leaving 5 bases between them. CDR3 DNA: TGTGCCAGCAGTTTATCGCGTAAAGAGACCCAGTACTTC. Residues: CASSLSRKETQYF.

About this clone: At one end the junction does not follow the germline gene, possibly because of a read error. The chain carries TRBV6-6 and TRBJ1-4, with 7 positions matching TRBD1. This CDR3 has 12 amino acids. Germline assignment: CDR1 MNHNY and CDR2 SVGAGI (reference sequence). Here the CDR3 DNA reads TGTGCCAGCAGTTACTGGAGGGGACAGCTTGTTTTT. As protein: CASSYWRGQLVF.

There are many counts of this clone. The J gene is TRBJ1-6, the V gene TRBV27; 7 bases line up with TRBD1. The CDR3 runs to 17 residues. J lost 6 bases, V lost 2 bases, and 10 bases had no gene match. CDR1 and CDR2 from the germline V gene are MNHEY and SMNVEV (reference sequence). For the CDR3, the DNA is TGTGCCAGCAGTTTACTCCCCCCGGGACAGACTAATTCACCCCTCCACTTT. Translation gives CASSLLPPGQTNSPLHF.

This chain uses TRBV7-6 with TRBJ2-5, with 8 nucleotides matching TRBD2. Germline V gene lookup returns CDR1 SGHVS and CDR2 FNYEAQ. The CDR3 is made up of 15 amino acids. Unmatched junction bases numbered 10, after V lost 5 bases and J lost 5 bases. CDR3 amino acids: CASSSRGGLYETQYF. The CDR3 DNA is TGTGCCAGCAGCAGTCGCGGGGGGTTATACGAGACCCAGTACTTC.

This clone has a count of ten or more. V usage is TRBV11-2 and J usage is TRBJ2-2; weak D call: TRBD2 (6 bases). The V end lost 1 base, the J end lost 5 bases, and 20 bases lay between the germline ends. Germline values: CDR1 SGHAT, CDR2 FQNNGV. The CDR3 extends over 18 amino acids. This CDR3 reads CASSLAQTGRGRTGELFF. The CDR3 DNA reads TGTGCCAGCAGCTTAGCCCAGACGGGGCGGGGTCGGACCGGGGAGCTGTTTTTT.

The CDR3 coding sequence is TGTGCCAGCAGCCAAAAGTATGAGCAGTTCTTC. It codes for CASSQKYEQFF. The genes are TRBV7-9 and TRBJ2-1; D not certain. The CDR3 sequence is 11 residues long. The V gene's germline CDR1 is SEHNR and CDR2 FQNEAQ (reference sequence). The ends were cut back, 5 bases at V and 8 bases at J, with 7 bases in the middle.

Regarding this clone: Germline is not matched at one junction end, which may reflect a read error. Other DNA sequences of this sample code for an identical CDR3. The V and J genes are TRBV15 and TRBJ2-7; D may match TRBD1 or TRBD2 (6 bases each). CDR3 length equals 14 residues. The germline V gene encodes CDR1 LNHNV and CDR2 YYDKDF (reference sequence). The CDR3 region is CATSREVGGYEQYF. The CDR3 DNA follows: TGCGCCACCAGCAGAGAGGTAGGGGGGTACGAGCAGTACTTC.

Worth noting for this clone: The same CDR3 is also encoded by other DNA sequences in this sample. This sequence joins TRBV4-3 and TRBJ1-2; D uncertain. CDR1 LGHNA and CDR2 YSLEER come from the germline V gene. V was pared by 0 bases and J by 4 bases, with 6 bases between. This CDR3 comprises 13 residues. The CDR3 loop is CASSQEQSYGYTF. The CDR3 region has the DNA TGCGCCAGCAGCCAAGAGCAAAGCTATGGCTACACCTTC.

This chain uses TRBV30 with TRBJ2-3, with 10 nucleotides matching TRBD2. This CDR3 comprises 14 residues. Unmatched junction bases numbered 4, after V lost 3 bases and J lost 4 bases. Germline V lookup: CDR1 GTSNPN, CDR2 SVGIG (reference sequence). CDR3 in DNA: TGTGCCTGGAGAAAAGGACTAGCGGCAGATACGCAGTATTTT. Translating gives CAWRKGLAADTQYF.

The chain carries TRBV6-1 and TRBJ2-2; no firm D call. Trimming cost V 1 base and J 2 bases, with 8 bases left between them. The CDR3 is 15 residues long. Germline loops: CDR1 MNHNS, CDR2 SASEGT. CDR3 nucleotide sequence: TGTGCCAGCAGTGAAGGGAACAGAAACACCGGGGAGCTGTTTTTT. It translates to CASSEGNRNTGELFF.

Points on this clone: This sample includes further DNA sequences coding for the same CDR3. The chain uses TRBV9 and TRBJ1-3; D is unclear. Trimming took 2 bases from V and 4 from J, leaving 4 bases between them. The CDR3 extends over 12 amino acids. Germline CDR1 SGDLS, CDR2 YYNGEE. The chain's CDR3 is CASSVTGNTIYF. The CDR3 DNA sequence: TGTGCCAGCAGCGTGACCGGAAACACCATATATTTT.

The sample holds a few counts of this clone. In the same sample, other DNA sequences code for this CDR3. CDR3 in DNA: TGTGCCTGGACAGGGGTTAACTATGGCTACACCTTC. Its translation is CAWTGVNYGYTF. The chain employs TRBV30 and TRBJ1-2, with a weak D call TRBD1 (6 bases). Trimming cost V 4 bases and J 1 base, with 7 bases left between them. Germline CDR1 and CDR2: GTSNPN and SVGIG (reference sequence). The CDR3 has 12 amino acids.

The chain recombines TRBV5-1 with TRBJ2-1; 9 bases agree with TRBD2. The germline gives CDR1 SGHRS, CDR2 YFSETQ. The CDR3 extends over 17 amino acids. V gave up 4 bases and J gave up 4 bases; unmatched junction bases: 12. DNA for the CDR3: TGCGCCAGCAGCAGGACCCCTAGCGGGGCCACTTACAATGAGCAGTTCTTC. It is translated as CASSRTPSGATYNEQFF.

The gene calls are TRBV6-6 and TRBJ2-7; the match to TRBD1 covers 10 bases. Per germline, CDR1 MNHNY and CDR2 SVGAGI (reference sequence). The CDR3 totals 15 residues. The V segment lost 7 bases and the J segment 6 bases; nucleotides outside the gene matches: 12. The CDR3 DNA reads TGTGCCAGCAATCATCGACAGGGGGCGCAACCCGAGCAGTACTTC. This gives the protein CASNHRQGAQPEQYF.

The chain couples TRBV5-1 to TRBJ1-1; TRBD1 matches at 8 bases. The CDR3 is 14 residues long. Germline CDR1 SGHRS, CDR2 YFSETQ. V lost 1 base and J lost 5; bases outside the gene matches: 4. CDR3 DNA sequence: TGCGCCAGCAGCTTGACAGGGGGTGAGACTGAAGCTTTCTTT. As protein: CASSLTGGETEAFF.

The chain links TRBV28 to TRBJ1-3; D remains ambiguous. Germline V lookup: CDR1 MDHEN, CDR2 SYDVKM. V was clipped by 3 bases and J by 11 bases, with 14 bases between them. CDR3 length equals 13 residues. CDR3 coding DNA: TGTGCCAGCAGTTTCGCGAAAGTAAGGTCCATATATTTT. Translating gives CASSFAKVRSIYF. The full variable domain, its missing parts supplied by reference TRBV28 and TRBJ1-3, is DVKVTQSSRYLVKRTGEKVFLECVQDMDHENMFWYRQDPGLGLRLIYFSYDVKMKEKGDIPEGYSVSREKKERFSLILESASTNQTSMYLCASSFAKVRSIYFGEGSWLTVV.

This clone was recorded a few times. This chain uses TRBV30 with TRBJ2-2; 8 positions match TRBD2. V was pared by 8 bases and J by 1 base, with 6 bases of the junction left unmatched. Germline-derived CDR1 and CDR2 are GTSNPN and SVGIG (reference sequence). The CDR3 is 14 amino acids. The DNA for the CDR3 is TGTGCCCGACGGGAGGGGCGGAACACCGGGGAGCTGTTTTTT. Its translation is CARREGRNTGELFF.

The J gene is TRBJ1-2, the V gene TRBV4-1, with D maybe TRBD1 (5 bases). The germline V gene has CDR1 MGHRA and CDR2 YSYEKL. The CDR3 is 15 residues long. Trimming took off 4 bases at V and 8 bases at J, with 20 bases between the two ends. CDR3 amino acids: CASSPPARAPHGYTF. The CDR3 nucleotides are TGCGCCAGCAGCCCGCCCGCCAGGGCCCCCCACGGCTACACCTTC.

The sample holds one count of this clone. The gene calls are TRBV5-5 and TRBJ2-5, with D tentatively TRBD2 (6 bases). Per germline, CDR1 SGHKS and CDR2 YYEKEE (reference sequence). The CDR3 spans 16 residues. Trimming removed 1 base at V and 1 base at J, with 14 bases between. Here the CDR3 reads CASSLLIAATQETQYF. CDR3 nucleotides: TGTGCCAGCAGCTTGCTTATAGCGGCCACCCAAGAGACCCAGTACTTC.

The chain joins TRBV18 to TRBJ2-5; D is unclear. The CDR3 is 14 amino acids. The germline V and J ends were trimmed by 3 bases and 1 base, with 9 bases remaining between them. In germline, CDR1 is KGHSH, CDR2 LQKENI. CDR3 in DNA: TGTGCCAGCTCACCGGCAGGAGTCCAAGAGACCCAGTACTTC. Translated, it gives CASSPAGVQETQYF.

The chain couples TRBV7-2 to TRBJ2-7; 9 bases fit TRBD1. Per the germline V gene, CDR1 is SGHTA and CDR2 is FQGNSA. J lost 5 bases, V lost 0 bases, and 2 bases had no gene match. The CDR3 loop spans 14 amino acids. The CDR3 loop reads CASSLAGQGHEQYF. The CDR3 nucleotides are TGTGCCAGCAGCTTAGCGGGACAGGGCCACGAGCAGTACTTC.